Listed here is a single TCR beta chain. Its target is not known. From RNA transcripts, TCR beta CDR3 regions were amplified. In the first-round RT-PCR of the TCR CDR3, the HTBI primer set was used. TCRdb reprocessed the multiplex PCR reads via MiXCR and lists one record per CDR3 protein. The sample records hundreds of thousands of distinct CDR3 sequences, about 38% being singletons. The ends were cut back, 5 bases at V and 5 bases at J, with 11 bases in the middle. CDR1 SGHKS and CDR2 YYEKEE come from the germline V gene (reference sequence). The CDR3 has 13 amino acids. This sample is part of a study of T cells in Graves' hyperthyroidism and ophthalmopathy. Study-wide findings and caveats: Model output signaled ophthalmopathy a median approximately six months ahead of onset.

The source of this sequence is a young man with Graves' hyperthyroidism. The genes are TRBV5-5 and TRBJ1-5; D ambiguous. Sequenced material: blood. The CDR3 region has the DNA TGTGCCAGCAGACCCCCCATCGATCAGCCCCAGCATTTT. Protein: CASRPPIDQPQHF.